These 19 T cell receptor beta chains originate from one sample sequenced in a study of regulatory T cells in long-lasting Graves disease. Time point denoted: newly diagnosed GD, antithyroid drugs for less than 3 months. PBMC RNA served as the TCR library source. Arm-PCR of CDR3 regions with iRepertoire HTBI primers generated TCR beta libraries. TCRdb re-derived calls from the multiplex PCR reads in MiXCR, one entry per CDR3 protein. The data show 550,000 to 700,000 distinct CDR3 sequences, around 15% seen once. A further study also used this sample, focusing on T cells in Graves' hyperthyroidism and ophthalmopathy.

Sequenced material: peripheral blood mononuclear cells (PBMCs), taken at new diagnosis, from a patient treated with antithyroid drugs. Every receptor here comes from a man aged 18 to 30 with Graves disease.

A few counts support this clonotype. This chain connects TRBV6-5 to TRBJ2-7; TRBD2 matches 13 bases. V lost 2 bases and J lost 8; bases outside the gene matches: 3. This CDR3 region has 14 residues. Looked up from germline, CDR1 is MNHEY and CDR2 is SVGAGI. CDR3 nucleotides: TGTGCCAGCAGTTACGGACTAGCGGGAGACAAGCAGTACTTC. Protein: CASSYGLAGDKQYF.

In its sample, this clonotype was seen a few times. Here the CDR3 reads CASSMWVAGNTGELFF. CDR3 in DNA: TGTGCCAGTAGTATGTGGGTAGCGGGCAACACCGGGGAGCTGTTTTTT. The chain recombines TRBV19 with TRBJ2-2; TRBD2 agrees at 7 bases. J was trimmed by 2 bases and V by 3 bases; bases with no gene match: 6. Germline values: CDR1 LNHDA, CDR2 SQIVND (reference sequence). The CDR3 runs to 16 residues. Based on the CDR3 plus reference TRBV19 and TRBJ2-2, the full variable domain is DGGITQSPKYLFRKEGQNVTLSCEQNLNHDAMYWYRQDPGQGLRLIYYSQIVNDFQKGDIAEGYSVSREKKESFPLTVTSAQKNPTAFYLCASSMWVAGNTGELFFGEGSRLTVL.

This chain links TRBV10-2 with TRBJ2-7; TRBD1 aligns across 11 bases. This CDR3 contains 16 residues. The germline V gene has CDR1 WSHSY and CDR2 SAAADI. The J segment lost 2 bases and the V segment lost 3 bases, leaving 6 bases of the junction unmatched. The CDR3: CASSDLGGQGAYEQYF. The CDR3 DNA is TGCGCCAGCAGTGACCTGGGGGGACAGGGGGCCTACGAGCAGTACTTC.

This clonotype came up a few times. This rearrangement joins TRBV7-8 to TRBJ2-7; the D gene is possibly TRBD1 (6 bases). Germline CDR1 and CDR2: SGHVS and FQNEAQ. This CDR3 is built from 15 residues. V lost 5 bases and J 3 bases, leaving 17 bases between the germline ends. The DNA for the CDR3 is TGTGCCAGCAGCCAAGGGGGATCCCGTGTCTACGAGCAGTACTTC. Translating it yields CASSQGGSRVYEQYF.

The chain combines TRBV18 with TRBJ2-3, with TRBD2 matching 7 bases. The J call may not be correct, given that the DNA end is closer to TRBJ2-1. The CDR3 spans 16 residues. The germline CDR1 and CDR2 sequences are KGHSH and LQKENI. For the CDR3, the DNA is TGTGCCAGCTCACCACCTGGGCTAGCGGCGTCCTACGAGCAGTTCTTC. This translates into CASSPPGLAASYEQFF.

The V and J genes are TRBV11-2 and TRBJ2-4, with D hard to call. Germline values: CDR1 SGHAT, CDR2 FQNNGV. The CDR3 runs 12 residues. Deletions cut 0 bases from V and 7 bases from J, with 4 bases between. Here the CDR3 reads CASSLEGNIQYF. CDR3 nucleotides: TGTGCCAGCAGCTTAGAAGGTAACATTCAGTACTTC.

This clonotype showed up many times. The chain recombines TRBV12-3 or TRBV12-4 with TRBJ2-3; tentative D call: TRBD2 (5 bases). The CDR3 covers 14 residues. V was trimmed by 8 bases and J by 3 bases, leaving 15 bases between them. In nucleotides, the CDR3 is TGTGCCAGCCTTGATCCCGGGGAGACAGATACGCAGTATTTT. Its translation is CASLDPGETDTQYF.

This clonotype has a count of ten or more. This chain links TRBV5-1 with TRBJ1-1; the D gene is possibly TRBD1 (5 bases). The germline gives CDR1 SGHRS, CDR2 YFSETQ. V lost 1 base, J lost 3 bases, and 16 bases lay in between. This CDR3 spans 16 amino acids. DNA of the CDR3: TGCGCCAGCAGCTTGTACGCAGGGAAGGCGGACACTGAAGCTTTCTTT. Translated: CASSLYAGKADTEAFF.

This clonotype came up a few times. The chain recombines TRBV27 with TRBJ1-2; 7 bases are a match to TRBD1. This CDR3 comprises 14 residues. In germline, CDR1 is MNHEY, CDR2 SMNVEV (reference sequence). V shed 7 bases and J 5 bases; nucleotides not matched to a gene: 10. CDR3 DNA: TGTGCCAGCACCACGACCGGGACAGCTTATGGCTACACCTTC. This sequence encodes CASTTTGTAYGYTF.

The chain is built from TRBV30 and TRBJ1-6, with 8 bases lining up with TRBD1. The CDR3 loop spans 16 amino acids. Germline CDR1 GTSNPN, CDR2 SVGIG (reference sequence). Germline trimming cut 0 bases from V and 13 bases from J; bases unmatched to any gene: 14. CDR3 in DNA: TGTGCCTGGAGTGTCCGCCGTGACAGGGGCTACCTCCCCCTCCACTTT. Encoded protein: CAWSVRRDRGYLPLHF.

This clonotype was recorded at least ten times. J is TRBJ2-5 and V is TRBV11-2, with D hard to call. CDR1 is SGHAT, CDR2 FQNNGV, per germline. This CDR3 region has 15 residues. V gave up 1 base and J gave up 2 bases, with 11 bases separating them. CDR3 region: CASSLGSVYQETQYF. CDR3 DNA sequence: TGTGCCAGCAGCTTAGGGAGCGTTTATCAAGAGACCCAGTACTTC. The whole variable domain, filled in from reference TRBV11-2 and TRBJ2-5, reads EAGVAQSPRYKIIEKRQSVAFWCNPISGHATLYWYQQILGQGPKLLIQFQNNGVVDDSQLPKDRFSAERLKGVDSTLKIQPAKLEDSAVYLCASSLGSVYQETQYFGPGTRLLVL.

This clonotype was found many times. Sequence at one end of the junction differs from germline and may be a read error. The J gene is TRBJ1-2, the V gene TRBV2; D may be TRBD1 (5 bases). The CDR3 is 13 residues long. In germline, CDR1 is SNHLY, CDR2 FYNNEI. The CDR3 DNA follows: TGTGCCAGCAGCGCGAACCGACCCGGGACTTCCTTCTTC. Translation: CASSANRPGTSFF. Filled out from reference TRBV2 and TRBJ1-2, the complete variable domain reads EPEVTQTPSHQVTQMGQEVILRCVPISNHLYFYWYRQILGQKVEFLVSFYNNEISEKSEIFDDQFSVERPDGSNFTLKIRSTKLEDSAMYFCASSANRPGTSFFGSGTRLTVV.

The chain is built from TRBV7-2 and TRBJ2-3; D uncertain. The germline V gene encodes CDR1 SGHTA and CDR2 FQGNSA. The CDR3 covers 13 residues. The germline V and J ends were trimmed by 1 base and 5 bases, with 7 bases remaining between them. CDR3 amino acids: CASSLGRQDTQYF. CDR3 DNA sequence: TGTGCCAGCAGCTTAGGGCGGCAAGATACGCAGTATTTT.

The J gene is TRBJ2-6, the V gene TRBV6-1; TRBD1 matches 7 bases. The V and J ends lost 2 bases and 2 bases, in that order; junction bases with no gene match: 0. Germline CDR1 and CDR2: MNHNS and SASEGT. The CDR3 sequence is 15 residues long. The CDR3 is CASSEQGAGANVLTF. CDR3 in DNA: TGTGCCAGCAGTGAACAGGGGGCTGGGGCCAACGTCCTGACTTTC.

The chain has TRBV7-9 and TRBJ2-1; D not certain. Trimming left V 6 bases short and J 6 bases short, with 15 bases between. The CDR3 has 14 residues. Per the germline V gene, CDR1 is SEHNR and CDR2 is FQNEAQ (reference sequence). CDR3 DNA: TGTGCCAGCAGGGACCCCGCTCCGAGCAATGAGCAGTTCTTC. It codes for CASRDPAPSNEQFF.

This clonotype was detected many times. This rearrangement joins TRBV28 to TRBJ1-1; TRBD1 matches at 10 bases. In germline, CDR1 is MDHEN, CDR2 SYDVKM. CDR3 length equals 16 residues. J lost 1 base, V lost 7 bases, and 9 bases had no gene match. CDR3 protein: CASIASRDRGNTEAFF. The CDR3 region has the DNA TGTGCCAGCATTGCCTCCCGGGACAGGGGGAACACTGAAGCTTTCTTT.

This clonotype has more than one count but fewer than ten. The rearrangement joins TRBV29-1 to TRBJ2-5; D perhaps matches TRBD2 (5 bases). The ends were cut back, 0 bases at V and 5 bases at J, with 13 bases in the middle. The CDR3 is 14 residues long. From germline, CDR1 is SQVTM and CDR2 ANQGSEA. The CDR3 nucleotides are TGCAGCGTTGAAGATGACGCTCCGGGGGAGACCCAGTACTTC. Its translation is CSVEDDAPGETQYF.

The chain employs TRBV20-1 and TRBJ1-5, with TRBD1 identical over 7 bases. The CDR3 runs to 14 residues. CDR1 is DFQATT, CDR2 SNEGSKA, per germline (reference sequence). The V gene end was trimmed by 3 bases and the J gene end by 7 bases; junction bases not matched to a gene: 9. The CDR3 DNA reads as TGCAGTGCTAGTCTCAGACAGGGAGGCCAGCCCCAGCATTTT. Protein: CSASLRQGGQPQHF.

This clonotype has just one count. This may stem from a read error, because a much larger clone lies one nucleotide away. The chain combines TRBV7-2 with TRBJ2-1, with 9 positions matching TRBD1. The germline gives CDR1 SGHTA, CDR2 FQGNSA. Trimming removed 1 base from V and 10 bases from J; junction bases left unmatched: 11. The CDR3 is 16 residues long. This CDR3 is CASSLGSGQGIHEQFF. CDR3 DNA: TGTGCCAGCAGCTTAGGGTCGGGACAGGGTATACACGAGCAGTTCTTC.